This TCR beta chain was recovered during a study of long-term antiretroviral therapy in people with HIV. The run of the v3.0 immunoSEQ assay was at survey level. Here immunoSEQ multiplex PCR was the method, and the copy in TCRdb shows in-frame clones only, minus some. In the table there are around 25,000 clones, 70% to 90% of which are singletons. Only one count was recorded for this clone. The clonotype was recovered from a man younger than 40 with HIV. The sample in question was unsorted PBMCs, obtained about 4.5 years after starting antiretroviral therapy.

The CDR3 nucleotides read TGTGCCAGTAGAGCAGGGGGACCTTATAATTCACCCCTCCACTTT. This sequence encodes CASRAGGPYNSPLHF. The V gene is TRBV19, the J gene TRBJ1-6; 7 bases line up with TRBD1. V lost 6 bases, J lost 4 bases, and 6 bases stayed unmatched. The V gene's germline CDR1 is LNHDA and CDR2 SQIVND (reference sequence). The CDR3 runs 15 residues.